Below are 25 T cell receptor beta chains sequenced from a single sample in a study of T cells after yellow fever vaccination (dated by TCRdb to the late 2010s). Libraries were built with 5' RACE. Sequencing was carried out with an Illumina NovaSeq 6000. TCRdb ran its own pipeline on the public reads, namely fastp trimming at Q25 and MiXCR clone calling, and kept in-frame beta chains. Entries are consolidated by CDR3 protein sequence, retaining the most common genes and DNA. The sample table shows roughly 340,000 distinct CDR3 sequences, and 4% are seen once. Approximately 24% of the sample is held by the ten biggest clonotypes. What this sample's treatment or condition label stands for: live attenuated yellow fever vaccine strain. The source material was PBMCs, sampled 5 days after the yellow fever booster vaccination. These receptors were taken from a man younger than 35 who received the YFV17D yellow fever vaccine.

This clonotype has a handful of counts. V and J are TRBV7-2 and TRBJ2-3, with 12 positions matching TRBD1. The germline V gene has CDR1 SGHTA and CDR2 FQGNSA. The V and J ends lost 7 bases and 4 bases, in that order; junction bases with no gene match: 6. The CDR3 totals 15 residues. The CDR3 coding sequence is TGTGCCAGCAATACCGGGACAGGGGGCGCAGATACGCAGTATTTT. Translation gives CASNTGTGGADTQYF. Combining the CDR3 with reference TRBV7-2 and TRBJ2-3 gives the whole variable domain GAGVSQSPSNKVTEKGKDVELRCDPISGHTALYWYRQSLGQGLEFLIYFQGNSAPDKSGLPSDRFSAERTGGSVSTLTIQRTQQEDSAVYLCASNTGTGGADTQYFGPGTRLTVL.

V and J are TRBV6-5 and TRBJ2-7; 8 bases fit TRBD2. The ends lost 1 base at V and 5 bases at J; junction bases unmatched: 4. The length of the CDR3 is 14 residues. CDR1 is MNHEY, CDR2 SVGAGI, per germline. The DNA of the CDR3 is TGTGCCAGCAGTTACTGGCGGGGGGCTGACGAGCAGTACTTC. It yields the protein CASSYWRGADEQYF.

The chain has TRBV30 and TRBJ2-3; TRBD2 aligns across 8 bases. V was pared by 2 bases and J by 7 bases, with 8 bases of the junction left unmatched. Germline V lookup: CDR1 GTSNPN, CDR2 SVGIG (reference sequence). The CDR3 is 14 residues long. In DNA form, the CDR3 reads TGTGCCTGGAGTTTCGGGGGGGGCACTTATACGCAGTATTTT. Translating gives CAWSFGGGTYTQYF.

The V gene is TRBV7-2, the J gene TRBJ1-6; 10 bases line up with TRBD1. Germline CDR1 and CDR2: SGHTA and FQGNSA. With 5 bases clipped from V and 7 bases from J, the junction kept 8 bases outside the gene matches. This CDR3 region has 16 residues. CDR3 sequence reads: CASSLGQGILNSPLHF. As DNA, the CDR3 is TGTGCCAGCAGCCTGGGACAGGGGATCTTAAATTCACCCCTCCACTTT.

This clonotype showed up many times. J is TRBJ2-7 and V is TRBV11-2; 7 bases are a match to TRBD1. Losses at the gene ends were 0 bases for V and 7 bases for J; bases not matched to a gene: 9. Per the germline V gene, CDR1 is SGHAT and CDR2 is FQNNGV. CDR3 size: 15 residues. CDR3 residues: CASSLDRPGGGEQYF. The CDR3 DNA follows: TGTGCCAGCAGCTTAGATCGACCAGGGGGTGGAGAGCAGTACTTC.

The table lists this clonotype with a few counts. The chain employs TRBV4-1 and TRBJ2-3, with 8 bases lining up with TRBD2. Germline-derived CDR1 and CDR2 are MGHRA and YSYEKL. Losses at the gene ends were 5 bases for V and 0 bases for J; bases not matched to a gene: 10. The CDR3 runs 17 residues. CDR3 in DNA: TGCGCCAGCAGCTCCTACCAGACTAGCGCGAGCACAGATACGCAGTATTTT. It codes for CASSSYQTSASTDTQYF.

DNA for the CDR3: TGTGCCAGCAGTTTACGGGGAGGGGGCGTATACGAGCAGTACTTC. Residues: CASSLRGGGVYEQYF. The gene calls are TRBV27 and TRBJ2-7; tentatively, D is TRBD1 or TRBD2 (7 bases each). The CDR3 loop spans 15 amino acids. With 2 bases removed from V and 4 bases from J, the gap between germline ends came to 15 bases. Germline V gene lookup returns CDR1 MNHEY and CDR2 SMNVEV (reference sequence).

This clonotype was seen repeatedly, ten times or more. This chain uses TRBV2 with TRBJ2-7; possibly TRBD1 or TRBD2 for D (5 bases each). From germline, CDR1 is SNHLY and CDR2 FYNNEI. V gave up 4 bases and J gave up 4 bases, with 11 bases separating them. The CDR3 totals 13 residues. The CDR3 coding sequence is TGTGCCAGCAGTGCGGGGACCGGGTACGAGCAGTACTTC. It encodes CASSAGTGYEQYF.

In this sample, this clonotype turned up many times. The chain employs TRBV5-1 and TRBJ2-1; no firm D call. V was cut by 0 bases and J by 4 bases, with 5 bases left in between. The CDR3 is made up of 13 amino acids. The germline V gene has CDR1 SGHRS and CDR2 YFSETQ. The CDR3 region has the DNA TGCGCCAGCAGCTTGGTCCGATACAATGAGCAGTTCTTC. This codes for CASSLVRYNEQFF.

This chain connects TRBV5-6 to TRBJ1-3; 9 bases are shared with TRBD1. CDR1 SGHDT and CDR2 YYEEEE come from the germline V gene. The CDR3 extends over 14 amino acids. The junction had 3 bases not matched to a gene; V was cut back by 5 bases and J by 3 bases. CDR3 sequence reads: CASRLTGGGNTIYF. CDR3 nucleotides: TGTGCCAGCAGATTGACAGGGGGTGGAAACACCATATATTTT.

This clonotype appeared a few times. This chain connects TRBV7-6 to TRBJ2-1; D gene uncertain. This CDR3 contains 17 residues. Trimming left V 2 bases short and J 3 bases short, with 17 bases between. From germline, CDR1 is SGHVS and CDR2 FNYEAQ. CDR3 nucleotide sequence: TGTGCCAGCAGCTTAAATGGTCCGGCCAGGTTCTACAATGAGCAGTTCTTC. It is translated as CASSLNGPARFYNEQFF.

This sequence joins TRBV29-1 and TRBJ1-1; D not resolved. Trimming pared 2 bases from V and 4 bases from J, leaving 8 bases between. CDR3 length: 12 residues. The V gene's germline CDR1 is SQVTM and CDR2 ANQGSEA. CDR3 nucleotide sequence: TGCAGCGTTGAAAGGGTGTTCACTGAAGCTTTCTTT. Protein sequence: CSVERVFTEAFF. Supplemented by reference TRBV29-1 and TRBJ1-1, the full variable domain reads SAVISQKPSRDICQRGTSLTIQCQVDSQVTMMFWYRQQPGQSLTLIATANQGSEATYESGFVIDKFPISRPNLTFSTLTVSNMSPEDSSIYLCSVERVFTEAFFGQGTRLTVV.

This sequence joins TRBV11-2 and TRBJ2-2, with 7 bases identical to TRBD1. The CDR3 has 16 amino acids. CDR1 SGHAT and CDR2 FQNNGV come from the germline V gene. With 4 bases clipped from V and 6 bases from J, the junction kept 11 bases outside the gene matches. The DNA for the CDR3 is TGTGCCAGCAGCTCCCTCTCGACAGGGCGGTCCGGGGAGCTGTTTTTT. Translating it yields CASSSLSTGRSGELFF.

This chain joins TRBV6-5 and TRBJ2-6; 11 bases match TRBD2. Germline values: CDR1 MNHEY, CDR2 SVGAGI. The ends lost 1 base at V and 0 bases at J; junction bases unmatched: 2. CDR3 size: 18 residues. The CDR3 DNA sequence: TGTGCCAGCAGTTACTTAGCGGGGGGGAGCTCTGGGGCCAACGTCCTGACTTTC. Translated, it gives CASSYLAGGSSGANVLTF.

This clonotype was recorded many times. The gene calls are TRBV5-1 and TRBJ2-1; D uncertain. The CDR3 extends over 14 amino acids. The V end was cut by 0 bases, the J end by 6 bases, with 10 bases between. Germline CDR1 and CDR2: SGHRS and YFSETQ. The CDR3 here is CASSLELIRNEQFF. The CDR3 coding sequence is TGCGCCAGCAGCTTGGAGTTGATTCGCAATGAGCAGTTCTTC.

This clonotype was seen at least ten times. This sequence joins TRBV5-1 and TRBJ2-2, with 8 nucleotides matching TRBD1. The CDR3 is 14 amino acids. Germline V gene sequence: CDR1 SGHRS, CDR2 YFSETQ. J gave up 5 bases and V 4 bases, and 4 bases lay outside the gene matches. For the CDR3, the DNA is TGCGCCAGCAGCCCGGACAGGGTAACCGGGGAGCTGTTTTTT. This sequence encodes CASSPDRVTGELFF. Together with reference TRBV5-1 and TRBJ2-2, the CDR3 gives the full variable domain: KAGVTQTPRYLIKTRGQQVTLSCSPISGHRSVSWYQQTPGQGLQFLFEYFSETQRNKGNFPGRFSGRQFSNSRSEMNVSTLELGDSALYLCASSPDRVTGELFFGEGSRLTVL.

This clonotype came up a few times. The chain carries TRBV6-6 and TRBJ2-1; D call uncertain. With 2 bases removed from V and 5 bases from J, the gap between germline ends came to 13 bases. The CDR3 is made up of 15 amino acids. From germline, CDR1 is MNHNY and CDR2 SVGAGI (reference sequence). The DNA for the CDR3 is TGTGCCAGCAGTTACATACTTGGCGCCAACAATGAGCAGTTCTTC. This gives the protein CASSYILGANNEQFF.

A few counts support this clonotype. The V gene is TRBV6-2 or TRBV6-3, the J gene TRBJ2-5, with D possibly TRBD1 on 5 matching bases. Germline V gene lookup returns CDR1 MNHEY and CDR2 SVGEGT. The ends were cut back, 5 bases at V and 5 bases at J, with 9 bases in the middle. This CDR3 is 12 amino acids long. The DNA of the CDR3 is TGTGCCAGCAGTAGCAGGGTGGAGACCCAGTACTTC. Protein: CASSSRVETQYF.

This clonotype was seen many times. The chain recombines TRBV7-2 with TRBJ1-2; D unclear. V was pared by 1 base and J by 6 bases, with 9 bases between. Germline V gene sequence: CDR1 SGHTA, CDR2 FQGNSA. The CDR3 covers 13 residues. The CDR3 DNA follows: TGTGCCAGCAGCTTAGAACGCCGGGATGGCTACACCTTC. It is translated as CASSLERRDGYTF.

This clonotype came up many times. CDR3 region: CASSPSGTYTEAFF. CDR3 bases: TGTGCCAGCTCACCGTCCGGGACCTACACTGAAGCTTTCTTT. J is TRBJ1-1 and V is TRBV18; tentative D call: TRBD1 (5 bases). Per the germline V gene, CDR1 is KGHSH and CDR2 is LQKENI. The CDR3 consists of 14 residues. V was trimmed by 3 bases and J by 3 bases, leaving 11 bases between them.

This clonotype was seen more than once but under ten times. V usage is TRBV25-1 and J usage is TRBJ2-3; maybe TRBD1 (5 bases). The V gene's germline CDR1 is MGHDK and CDR2 SYGVNS. This CDR3 has 15 residues. V was cut by 11 bases and J by 2 bases, with 20 bases left in between. Here the CDR3 DNA reads TGTGCCGAGACACTCCTGTGGGGCCTCACAGATACGCAGTATTTT. Translated, it gives CAETLLWGLTDTQYF.

This clonotype showed up just a few times. This sequence joins TRBV2 and TRBJ2-7; D not resolved. The germline V and J ends were trimmed by 5 bases and 0 bases, with 11 bases remaining between them. CDR1 and CDR2 from the germline V gene are SNHLY and FYNNEI. This CDR3 has 14 residues. CDR3 residues: CASSRRAGSYEQYV. The DNA for the CDR3 is TGTGCCAGCAGTCGCCGGGCCGGCTCCTACGAGCAGTACGTC.

The chain couples TRBV30 to TRBJ1-5; D call uncertain. V was shortened by 1 base and J by 7 bases, with 14 bases between the two germline ends. Germline loops: CDR1 GTSNPN, CDR2 SVGIG (reference sequence). The CDR3 contains 14 residues. The CDR3 region has the DNA TGTGCCTGGAGTGGCGGGATGTCCGGCCAGCCCCAGCATTTT. It translates to CAWSGGMSGQPQHF.

This clonotype was seen a few times. This chain links TRBV11-2 with TRBJ2-3, with D uncertain. The CDR3 runs to 15 residues. Germline values: CDR1 SGHAT, CDR2 FQNNGV. The germline V and J ends were trimmed by 1 base and 0 bases, with 8 bases remaining between them. The CDR3 sequence: CASSLVSVSTDTQYF. CDR3 DNA: TGTGCCAGCAGCTTAGTATCAGTGAGCACAGATACGCAGTATTTT.

This chain joins TRBV5-1 and TRBJ1-4; 9 positions agree with TRBD1. CDR1 and CDR2 from the germline V gene are SGHRS and YFSETQ. V gave up 4 bases and J gave up 5 bases; unmatched junction bases: 6. The CDR3 loop spans 15 amino acids. CDR3 in amino acids: CASSVTGTGNEKLFF. The DNA of the CDR3 is TGCGCCAGCAGCGTTACCGGGACAGGGAATGAAAAACTGTTTTTT.